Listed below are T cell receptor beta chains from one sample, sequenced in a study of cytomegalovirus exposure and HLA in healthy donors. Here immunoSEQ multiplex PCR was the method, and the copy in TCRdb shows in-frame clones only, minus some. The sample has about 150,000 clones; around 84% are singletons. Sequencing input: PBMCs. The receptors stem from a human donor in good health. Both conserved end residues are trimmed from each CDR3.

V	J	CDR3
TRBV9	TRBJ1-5	ASSPDSSNQPQH
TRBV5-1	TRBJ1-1	ASSLDVSDTNTEAF
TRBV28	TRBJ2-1	ASSIAGSYNEQF
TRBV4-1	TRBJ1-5	ASSQGQGNQPQH
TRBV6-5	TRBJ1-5	ASTPDRGSNQPQH
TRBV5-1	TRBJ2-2	ASSSFAGAGTGELF
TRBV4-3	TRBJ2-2	ASSHLLGLTSGGSDTGELF
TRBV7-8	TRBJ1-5	ASSLGSRGSNSNQPQH
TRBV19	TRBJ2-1	ASSIGRGKYDEQF
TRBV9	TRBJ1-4	ASSVRTGGSEKLF
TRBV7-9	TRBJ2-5	ASSFIQEETQY
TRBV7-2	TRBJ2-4	ASSLELAGAKNIQY
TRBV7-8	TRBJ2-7	ASSLVRGPYEQY
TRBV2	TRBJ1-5	ASSAGQDKGFRNQPQH
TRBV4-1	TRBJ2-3	ASSQLRLAGDTDTQY
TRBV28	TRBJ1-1	ASSLDRVNTEAF
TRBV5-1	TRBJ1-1	ASSSPGLNTEAF
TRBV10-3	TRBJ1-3	AISEGDTSGNTIY
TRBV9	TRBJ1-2	ASSFRDRTNGYT
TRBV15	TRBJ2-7	ATSIAGTPRGQY
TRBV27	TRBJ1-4	ASSLHGNEKLF
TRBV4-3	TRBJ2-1	ASSRGDRNSYNEQF
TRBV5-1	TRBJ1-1	ASSLVGALNTEAF
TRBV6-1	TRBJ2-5	ASSELAGGPETQY
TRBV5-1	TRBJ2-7	ASSLFVAYEQY
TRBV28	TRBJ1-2	ASSSSPGFHGYT
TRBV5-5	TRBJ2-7	ASSPSGGSYEQY
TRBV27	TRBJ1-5	ASSFFADQPQH
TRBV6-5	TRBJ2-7	ASSYGLGVSSYEQY
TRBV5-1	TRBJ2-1	ASSLVAGVSYNEQF
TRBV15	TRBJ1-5	ATSRDLRQGNQPQH
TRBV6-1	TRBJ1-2	ASSVQGFYGYT
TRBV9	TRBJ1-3	ASSGGGNTIY
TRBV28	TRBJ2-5	ASSSPTSGSSETQY
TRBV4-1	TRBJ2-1	ASSPRRAGGLTNEQF
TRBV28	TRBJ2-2	ASSFTTGAGELF
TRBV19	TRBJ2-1	ASSIAGTSTYNEQF
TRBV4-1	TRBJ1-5	ASSQEGTGINQPQH
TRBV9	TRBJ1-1	ASSVQGGTEAF
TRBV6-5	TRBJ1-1	ASSYSANTEAF
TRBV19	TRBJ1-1	ASRPSGTTFEAF
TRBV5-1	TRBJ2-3	ASSLDGRTIVDTQY
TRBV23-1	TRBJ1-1	ASSQSVGRRREAF
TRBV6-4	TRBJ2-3	ASSDAAGRDTQY
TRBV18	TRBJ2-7	ASSPFSATTYEQY
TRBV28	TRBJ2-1	ASSSDRGQTKRYNEQF
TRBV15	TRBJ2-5	ATSKHLTVTETQY
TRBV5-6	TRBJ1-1	ASRTLGGMNTEAF
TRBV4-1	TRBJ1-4	ASSPDRVDDEKLF
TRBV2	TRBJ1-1	ASSVREANTEAF
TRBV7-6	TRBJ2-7	ASSLEGGIPLYEQY
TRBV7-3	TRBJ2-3	ASSYSGRRADTQY
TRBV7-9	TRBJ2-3	ASSSLESRTDTQY
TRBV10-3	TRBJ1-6	AISEEGSYNSPLH
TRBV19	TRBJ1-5	ASSIDWTGVRPQH
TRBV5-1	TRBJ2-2	ASSLWTGQNTGELF
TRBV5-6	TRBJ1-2	ASQTKGRGYT